This T cell receptor beta chain was observed in a study of response to subunit inactivated influenza vaccine. TCRdb redid the calling of the RT-PCR reads with MiXCR, one entry per CDR3 protein. The sample consists of approximately 500,000 distinct CDR3 sequences, 13% of them appearing once. Findings and limits, study-wide: Each seasonal flu vaccination may recruit only limited new T cells, authors suggested.

The length of the CDR3 is 12 residues. Between the trimmed V and J ends, which lost 6 bases and 13 bases, there was a span of 13 bases. Germline V gene lookup returns CDR1 SNHLY and CDR2 FYNNEI. This clonotype was seen more than once but under ten times. Antigen specificity is unknown. This sample comprised PBMCs from blood, obtained roughly 6 weeks after vaccination. This chain joins TRBV2 and TRBJ1-6; tentative D call: TRBD1 (5 bases). This receptor was obtained from a middle-aged man who received an inactivated influenza vaccine. CDR3 nucleotides: TGTGCCAGCAGGCCGGGGCCAGGCCCCCTCCACTTT. It codes for CASRPGPGPLHF. Full variable domain (outside the CDR3, taken from reference TRBV2 and TRBJ1-6): EPEVTQTPSHQVTQMGQEVILRCVPISNHLYFYWYRQILGQKVEFLVSFYNNEISEKSEIFDDQFSVERPDGSNFTLKIRSTKLEDSAMYFCASRPGPGPLHFGNGTRLTVT.